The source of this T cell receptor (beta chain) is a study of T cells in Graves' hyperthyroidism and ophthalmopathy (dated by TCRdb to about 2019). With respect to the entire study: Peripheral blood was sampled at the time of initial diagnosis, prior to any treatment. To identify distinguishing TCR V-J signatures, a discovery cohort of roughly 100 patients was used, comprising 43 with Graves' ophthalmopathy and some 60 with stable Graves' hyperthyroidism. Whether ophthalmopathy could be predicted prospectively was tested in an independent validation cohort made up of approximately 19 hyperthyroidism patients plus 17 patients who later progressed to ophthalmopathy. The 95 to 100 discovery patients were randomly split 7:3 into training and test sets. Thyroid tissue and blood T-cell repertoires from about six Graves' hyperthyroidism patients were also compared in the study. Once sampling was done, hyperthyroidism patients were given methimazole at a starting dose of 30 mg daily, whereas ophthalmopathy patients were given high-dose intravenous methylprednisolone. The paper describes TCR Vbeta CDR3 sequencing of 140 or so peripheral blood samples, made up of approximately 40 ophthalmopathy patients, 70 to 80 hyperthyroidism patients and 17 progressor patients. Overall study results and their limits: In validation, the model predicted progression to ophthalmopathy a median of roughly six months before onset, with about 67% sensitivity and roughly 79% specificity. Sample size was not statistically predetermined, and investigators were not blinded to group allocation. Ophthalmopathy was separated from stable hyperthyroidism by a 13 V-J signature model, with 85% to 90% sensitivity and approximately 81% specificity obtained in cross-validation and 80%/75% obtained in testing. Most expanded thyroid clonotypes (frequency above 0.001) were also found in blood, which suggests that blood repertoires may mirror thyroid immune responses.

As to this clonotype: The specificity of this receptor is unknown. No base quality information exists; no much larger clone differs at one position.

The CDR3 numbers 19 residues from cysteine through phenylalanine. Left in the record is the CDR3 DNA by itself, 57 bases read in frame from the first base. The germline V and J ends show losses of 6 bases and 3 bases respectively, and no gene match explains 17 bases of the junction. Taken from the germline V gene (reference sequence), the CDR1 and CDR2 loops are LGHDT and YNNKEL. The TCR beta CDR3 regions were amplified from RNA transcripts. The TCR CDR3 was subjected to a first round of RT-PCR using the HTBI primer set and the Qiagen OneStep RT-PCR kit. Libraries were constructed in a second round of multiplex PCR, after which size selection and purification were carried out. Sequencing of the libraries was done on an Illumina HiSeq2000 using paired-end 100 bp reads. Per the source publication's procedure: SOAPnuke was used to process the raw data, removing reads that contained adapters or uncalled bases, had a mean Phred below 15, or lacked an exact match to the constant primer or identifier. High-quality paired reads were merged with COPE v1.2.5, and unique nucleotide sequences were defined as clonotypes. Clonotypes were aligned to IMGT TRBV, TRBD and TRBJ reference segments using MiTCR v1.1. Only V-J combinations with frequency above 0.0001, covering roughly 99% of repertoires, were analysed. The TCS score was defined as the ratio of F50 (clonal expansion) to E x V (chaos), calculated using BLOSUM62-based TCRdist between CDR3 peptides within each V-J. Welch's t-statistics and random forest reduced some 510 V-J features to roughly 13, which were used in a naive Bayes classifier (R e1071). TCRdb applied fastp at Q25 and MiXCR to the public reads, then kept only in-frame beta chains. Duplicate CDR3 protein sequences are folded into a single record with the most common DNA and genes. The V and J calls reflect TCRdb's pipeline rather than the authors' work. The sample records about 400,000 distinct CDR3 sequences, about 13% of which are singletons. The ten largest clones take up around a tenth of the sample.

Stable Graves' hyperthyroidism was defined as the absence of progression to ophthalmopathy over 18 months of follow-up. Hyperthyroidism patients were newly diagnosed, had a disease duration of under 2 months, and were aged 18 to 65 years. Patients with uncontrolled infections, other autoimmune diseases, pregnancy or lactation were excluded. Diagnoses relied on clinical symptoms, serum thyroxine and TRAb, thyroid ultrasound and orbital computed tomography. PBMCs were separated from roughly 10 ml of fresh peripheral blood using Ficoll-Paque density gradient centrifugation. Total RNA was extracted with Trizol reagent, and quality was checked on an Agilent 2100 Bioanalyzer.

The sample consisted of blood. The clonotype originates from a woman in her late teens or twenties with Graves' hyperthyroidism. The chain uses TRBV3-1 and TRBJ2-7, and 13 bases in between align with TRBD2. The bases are TGTGCCAGCAGTACGAGGACTAGCGGGAGTCCCACCCAGATCTACGAGCAGTACTTC. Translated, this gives CASSTRTSGSPTQIYEQYF.